The 20 T cell receptor beta chains below were found in one sample sequenced in a study of shared clonotypes between healthy human individuals. Assay: immunoSEQ multiplex PCR; the TCRdb copy retains only in-frame clones and omits some. The table lists around 1.5 million clones, 95% to 99% of them singletons. Material: naive CD4+ T cells sorted from blood. The subset: CD45RA+ positively selected. The receptors originated from a man under 40 in good health.

This clone was observed once. V and J are TRBV6-5 and TRBJ2-7; possible D gene TRBD2, 6 bases. In germline, CDR1 is MNHEY, CDR2 SVGAGI. The CDR3 runs to 14 residues. V lost 2 bases and J 6 bases, leaving 14 bases between the germline ends. The CDR3 loop is CASSYTGLGGEQYF. The DNA of the CDR3 is TGTGCCAGCAGTTACACGGGACTGGGCGGCGAGCAGTACTTC.

This clone was detected only a few times. Within the sample, other DNA sequences also encode this same CDR3. This chain uses TRBV18 with TRBJ2-7, with D unclear. V lost 2 bases and J 2 bases, leaving 4 bases between the germline ends. The length of the CDR3 is 12 residues. Germline CDR1 reads KGHSH; CDR2 reads LQKENI. CDR3: CASSPGTYEQYF. The CDR3 region has the DNA TGTGCCAGCTCACCAGGGACCTACGAGCAGTACTTC.

DNA for the CDR3: TGTGCCAGCAGCGACAGGGGAACCTTCGGCTACACCTTC. Protein product: CASSDRGTFGYTF. This chain connects TRBV21-1 to TRBJ1-2; the table's D call TRBD1 went unverified against the DNA. TRBV21-1 is a pseudogene segment. CDR3 length: 13 amino acids.

The V call is TRBV15, the J call TRBJ2-3, with D hard to call. The CDR3 contains 11 residues. The germline V gene has CDR1 LNHNV and CDR2 YYDKDF (reference sequence). The V end was cut by 4 bases, the J end by 2 bases, with 1 base between. This CDR3 reads CATSTTDTQYF. The CDR3 region has the DNA TGTGCCACCAGCACCACAGATACGCAGTATTTT.

The J gene is TRBJ2-3, the V gene TRBV10-1, with D hard to call. The V and J ends lost 10 bases and 2 bases respectively, with 19 bases between them. CDR1 is WNHNN and CDR2 is SYGVQD in the germline V gene (reference sequence). This CDR3 contains 15 residues. The DNA of the CDR3 is TGCGCCAACATGGGCCTAGTACCTCCCACAGATACGCAGTATTTT. Its protein product is CANMGLVPPTDTQYF.

This clone occurred many times. The sample holds other DNA sequences that translate to the same CDR3. For the CDR3, the DNA is TGTGCCAGCAGTTTTTTCCCCCCTATCGGACAGACCTACGAGCAGTACTTC. It is translated as CASSFFPPIGQTYEQYF. The chain combines TRBV27 with TRBJ2-7; D is perhaps TRBD1 (6 bases). CDR3 length equals 17 residues. Trimming took off 3 bases at V and 2 bases at J, with 20 bases between the two ends. Per germline, CDR1 MNHEY and CDR2 SMNVEV (reference sequence).

This chain links TRBV13 with TRBJ2-3, with D unresolved. This CDR3 is 14 amino acids long. The germline V gene has CDR1 PRHDT and CDR2 FYEKMQ (reference sequence). The germline V and J ends were trimmed by 4 bases and 4 bases, with 12 bases remaining between them. CDR3 amino acids: CASSSLPAADTQYF. Here the CDR3 DNA reads TGTGCCAGCAGCTCCCTCCCCGCCGCAGATACGCAGTATTTT.

This clone was seen a few times. The genes are TRBV4-2 and TRBJ2-7; a possible D gene is TRBD1 (6 bases). The CDR3 sequence is 14 residues long. The V gene lost 1 base and the J gene lost 4 bases, with 11 bases spanning the gap. Germline V gene data show CDR1 as LGHNA and CDR2 as YNFKEQ. CDR3 region: CASSQAGARYEQYF. The CDR3 bases are TGTGCCAGCAGCCAAGCAGGGGCGCGTTACGAGCAGTACTTC.

The gene calls are TRBV21-1 and TRBJ2-2; the D call of TRBD1 is as the table states it, not checked on the DNA. TRBV21-1 is a known pseudogene. This CDR3 has 17 amino acids. The CDR3 spells CASSESATGANTGELFF. The CDR3 region has the DNA TGTGCCAGCAGCGAAAGCGCGACAGGCGCGAACACCGGGGAGCTGTTTTTT.

This rearrangement joins TRBV27 to TRBJ2-7, with TRBD1 identical over 9 bases. Germline assignment: CDR1 MNHEY and CDR2 SMNVEV (reference sequence). There are 12 residues in the CDR3. V gave up 2 bases and J gave up 10 bases; unmatched junction bases: 3. CDR3 DNA: TGTGCCAGCAGTTTACGACAGGGGGTTCAGTACTTC. This codes for CASSLRQGVQYF.

The genes are TRBV18 and TRBJ2-1; 10 bases agree with TRBD2. The CDR3 has 16 amino acids. Germline CDR1 and CDR2: KGHSH and LQKENI. After removal of 5 bases from V and 0 bases from J, the junction contained 4 bases not matched to a gene. CDR3 loop: CASSSTSGISYNEQFF. Written as DNA, the CDR3 is TGTGCCAGCTCAAGCACTAGCGGGATCTCCTACAATGAGCAGTTCTTC.

This clone was picked up one time. The CDR3 spells CASSLPPGDSNQPQHF. The DNA of the CDR3 is TGCGCCAGCAGTCTACCCCCAGGGGATAGCAATCAGCCCCAGCATTTT. The chain employs TRBV23-1 and TRBJ1-5, with D possibly TRBD1 on 6 matching bases. TRBV23-1 is identified as an open reading frame with a role that is uncertain. The CDR3 has 16 amino acids. Trimming cost V 4 bases and J 0 bases, with 13 bases left between them.

This chain connects TRBV2 to TRBJ1-4, with D hard to call. V was cut by 6 bases and J by 7 bases, with 9 bases left in between. CDR3 length equals 12 residues. The germline CDR1 and CDR2 sequences are SNHLY and FYNNEI. CDR3 in amino acids: CASRGESEKLFF. The DNA for the CDR3 is TGTGCCAGCAGGGGTGAGAGTGAAAAACTGTTTTTT.

The chain carries TRBV27 and TRBJ2-7; possible D gene TRBD2, 6 bases. This CDR3 has 15 residues. V was clipped by 2 bases and J by 0 bases, with 11 bases between them. CDR1 and CDR2 from the germline V gene are MNHEY and SMNVEV (reference sequence). CDR3 residues: CASSLTAGPSYEQYF. The CDR3 DNA is TGTGCCAGCAGTTTAACGGCGGGACCCTCCTACGAGCAGTACTTC.

The sample holds one count of this clone. The chain employs TRBV9 and TRBJ2-3, with no clear D. Trimming shortened V by 4 bases and J by 6 bases, and 15 bases separated the two germline ends. The CDR3 extends over 14 amino acids. Germline V gives CDR1 SGDLS, CDR2 YYNGEE. CDR3 region: CASSNQVGSDTQYF. Written as DNA, the CDR3 is TGTGCCAGCAGCAATCAGGTGGGGTCGGATACGCAGTATTTT. The full variable domain, in which reference TRBV9 and TRBJ2-3 provide the parts outside the CDR3, is DSGVTQTPKHLITATGQRVTLRCSPRSGDLSVYWYQQSLDQGLQFLIQYYNGEERAKGNILERFSAQQFPDLHSELNLSSLELGDSALYFCASSNQVGSDTQYFGPGTRLTVL.

The J gene is TRBJ2-3, the V gene TRBV11-2; D not resolved. CDR3 length: 14 residues. From germline, CDR1 is SGHAT and CDR2 FQNNGV. Trimming took off 1 base at V and 6 bases at J, with 11 bases between the two ends. CDR3 nucleotides: TGTGCCAGCAGCTTAGGCGGTTCGCCCGATACGCAGTATTTT. Translation gives CASSLGGSPDTQYF.

As concerns this clone: The sample has other DNA sequences that encode this CDR3 too. V and J are TRBV28 and TRBJ2-7; TRBD1 agrees at 9 bases. The trim removed 6 bases at V and 3 bases at J, leaving 3 bases unmatched. Germline lookup yields CDR1 MDHEN and CDR2 SYDVKM. The CDR3 is 13 amino acids. Here the CDR3 DNA reads TGTGCCAGCAGGGGGACAGGGATCTACGAGCAGTACTTC. This gives the protein CASRGTGIYEQYF.

This clone came up once. At one boundary the junction diverges from the germline segment, which might be a read error. The rearrangement joins TRBV7-7 to TRBJ2-6; the D is unclear. The CDR3 covers 16 residues. The germline CDR1 and CDR2 sequences are SSHAT and FNYEAQ (reference sequence). The CDR3 sequence is CASSLVPTSGANVLTF. CDR3 DNA sequence: TGTGCTAGCAGCTTAGTCCCCACCTCTGGGGCCAACGTCCTGACTTTC.

The rearrangement links TRBV10-3 to TRBJ2-1; D may be TRBD1 or TRBD2 (5 bases each). Trimming removed 8 bases from V and 0 bases from J, with 8 bases in between. This CDR3 is 13 amino acids long. Looked up from germline, CDR1 is ENHRY and CDR2 is SYGVKD. CDR3 region: CAIAGSSYNEQFF. CDR3 DNA: TGTGCCATCGCAGGGAGCTCCTACAATGAGCAGTTCTTC.

The chain is built from TRBV27 and TRBJ2-7; 9 bases match TRBD2. V lost 5 bases, J lost 2 bases, and 19 bases stayed unmatched. CDR1 and CDR2 (germline): MNHEY, SMNVEV (reference sequence). The CDR3 has 19 amino acids. The CDR3 loop reads CASSQTYYEGTSTTYEQYF. CDR3 bases: TGTGCCAGCAGTCAAACATATTATGAAGGGACTAGCACGACCTACGAGCAGTACTTC.